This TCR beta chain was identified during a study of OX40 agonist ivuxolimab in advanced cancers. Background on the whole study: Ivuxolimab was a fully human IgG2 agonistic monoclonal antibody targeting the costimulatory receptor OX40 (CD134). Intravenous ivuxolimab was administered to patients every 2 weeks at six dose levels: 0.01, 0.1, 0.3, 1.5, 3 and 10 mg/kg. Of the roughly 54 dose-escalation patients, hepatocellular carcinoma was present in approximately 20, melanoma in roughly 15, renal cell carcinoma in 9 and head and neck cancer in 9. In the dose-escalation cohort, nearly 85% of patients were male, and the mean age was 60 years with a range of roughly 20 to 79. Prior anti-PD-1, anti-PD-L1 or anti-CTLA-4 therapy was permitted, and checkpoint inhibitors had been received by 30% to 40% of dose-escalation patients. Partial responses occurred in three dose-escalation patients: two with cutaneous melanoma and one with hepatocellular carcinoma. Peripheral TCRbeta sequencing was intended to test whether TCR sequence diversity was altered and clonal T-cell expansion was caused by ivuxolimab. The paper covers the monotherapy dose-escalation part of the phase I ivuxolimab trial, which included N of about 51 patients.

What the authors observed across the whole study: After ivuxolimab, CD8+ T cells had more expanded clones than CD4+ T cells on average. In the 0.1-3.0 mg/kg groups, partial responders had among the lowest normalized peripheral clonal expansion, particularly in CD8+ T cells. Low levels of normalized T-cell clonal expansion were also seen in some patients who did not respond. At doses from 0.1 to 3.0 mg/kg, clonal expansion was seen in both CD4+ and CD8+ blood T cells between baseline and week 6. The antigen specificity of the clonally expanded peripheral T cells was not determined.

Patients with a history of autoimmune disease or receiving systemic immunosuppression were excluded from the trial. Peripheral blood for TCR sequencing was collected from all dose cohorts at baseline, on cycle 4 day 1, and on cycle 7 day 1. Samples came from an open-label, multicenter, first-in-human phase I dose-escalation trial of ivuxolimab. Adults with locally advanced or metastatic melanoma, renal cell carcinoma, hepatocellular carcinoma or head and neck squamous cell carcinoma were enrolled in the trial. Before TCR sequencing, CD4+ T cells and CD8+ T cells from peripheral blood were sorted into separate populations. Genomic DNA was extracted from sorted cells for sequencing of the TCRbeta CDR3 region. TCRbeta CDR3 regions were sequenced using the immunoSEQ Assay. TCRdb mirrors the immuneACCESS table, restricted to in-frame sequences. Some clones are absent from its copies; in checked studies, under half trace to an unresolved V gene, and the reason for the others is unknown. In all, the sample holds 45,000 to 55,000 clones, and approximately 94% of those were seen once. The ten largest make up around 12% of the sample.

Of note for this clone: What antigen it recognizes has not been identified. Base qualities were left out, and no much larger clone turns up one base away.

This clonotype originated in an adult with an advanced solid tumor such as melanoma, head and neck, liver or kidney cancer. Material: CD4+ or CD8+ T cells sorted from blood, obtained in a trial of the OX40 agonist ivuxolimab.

The sequence in DNA is TGTGCCAGCAGTTCAGGGCCCACTGAAGCTTTCTTT. The resulting protein is CASSSGPTEAFF. The chain employs TRBV27 and TRBJ1-1; the D region possibly corresponds to TRBD1 (5 bases align). CDR1 and CDR2 are drawn from the germline V gene (reference sequence): MNHEY, SMNVEV. The CDR3 measures 12 amino acids from cysteine to phenylalanine. Only CDR3 DNA remains: 36 bases, in frame from the first base. Trimming at the junction amounts to 4 bases on V and 4 bases on J, and the germline ends lie 7 bases apart.